These T cell receptor beta chains were read from a single sample in a study of shared clonotypes between healthy human individuals. TCRdb's table, derived via immunoSEQ multiplex PCR, lists solely in-frame clones and lacks some. Of 150,000 to 200,000 clones listed, around 63% are singletons. The specimen sequenced was memory CD4+ T cells sorted from blood. The origin of the receptors is a young man in good health. The CDR3 runs from the conserved cysteine through the conserved F or W. D genes are given only for firm matches. Clone size is shown for a subset of rows, as once, few, many or a class of expanded clone.

J | V | size | D | CDR3 | DNA
TRBJ2-7 | TRBV2 | - | - | CASSEWGQGAF | -
TRBJ1-2 | TRBV9 | - | - | CASSVEAHPRGNYGYTF | TGTGCCAGCAGCGTAGAAGCCCACCCGAGGGGAAACTATGGCTACACCTTC
TRBJ2-3 | TRBV20-1 | - | - | CSERVGDTQYF | TGCAGTGAGAGGGTGGGGGATACGCAGTATTTT
TRBJ2-7 | TRBV11-1 | - | - | CASSSIGGPSYEQYF | TGTGCCAGCAGCTCGATCGGGGGACCGTCCTACGAGCAGTACTTC
TRBJ2-6 | TRBV15 | - | - | CATSRDLVASGANVLTF | TGTGCCACCAGCAGAGATTTGGTGGCTTCTGGGGCCAACGTCCTGACTTTC
TRBJ2-7 | TRBV5-1 | - | - | CASSRDYEQYF | TGCGCCAGCAGCCGCGACTACGAGCAGTACTTC
TRBJ2-1 | TRBV7-2 | - | TRBD2 | CASSSKARLAGGPIYEQFF | TGTGCCAGCAGCTCCAAAGCCCGACTAGCGGGAGGGCCGATATATGAGCAGTTCTTC
TRBJ2-3 | TRBV18 | - | TRBD1 | CASSSDRAPTDTQYF | TGTGCCAGCTCATCGGACAGGGCACCCACAGATACGCAGTATTTT
TRBJ2-1 | TRBV5-1 | - | TRBD2 | CASSLMQLAGVPGNEQFF | TGCGCCAGCAGCTTGATGCAACTAGCGGGAGTACCAGGAAATGAGCAGTTCTTC
TRBJ2-1 | TRBV10-3 | - | - | CAISEISEGALAGSRSGDEQFF | TGTGCCATCAGTGAGATTTCCGAGGGAGCGCTAGCTGGATCTAGGTCAGGCGATGAGCAGTTCTTC
TRBJ1-1 | TRBV15 | - | - | CATSRGSRDTEAFF | TGTGCCACCAGCAGAGGGTCCCGGGACACTGAAGCTTTCTTT
TRBJ2-1 | TRBV9 | - | - | CASSVGFRGGYNEQFF | TGTGCCAGCAGCGTAGGATTTAGAGGTGGATACAATGAGCAGTTCTTC
TRBJ1-1 | TRBV5-1 | few | - | CASRGLMNTEAFF | TGCGCCAGCAGGGGGCTGATGAACACTGAAGCTTTCTTT
TRBJ2-2 | TRBV7-2 | - | - | CASSLLGNTGELFF | TGTGCCAGCAGCTTGTTAGGAAACACCGGGGAGCTGTTTTTT
TRBJ2-1 | TRBV19 | - | TRBD1 | CASSIADRGLSEQFF | TGTGCCAGTAGTATAGCGGACAGGGGGCTGAGTGAGCAGTTCTTC
TRBJ2-7 | TRBV6-5 | - | TRBD1 | CASSPTGTGGYEQYF | TGTGCCAGCAGTCCAACCGGGACAGGTGGCTACGAGCAGTACTTC
TRBJ2-7 | TRBV5-6 | - | - | CASSLGWGGRSYEQYF | TGTGCCAGCAGCTTGGGTTGGGGGGGCCGGTCCTACGAGCAGTACTTC
TRBJ2-2 | TRBV30 | - | TRBD2 | CASRTSGDNTGELFF | TGTGCCTCCCGGACTAGCGGGGATAACACCGGGGAGCTGTTTTTT
TRBJ1-1 | TRBV25-1 | - | TRBD1 | CASSEQGQGAPFF | TGTGCCAGCAGTGAACAGGGACAGGGGGCACCTTTCTTT
TRBJ1-1 | TRBV18 | - | TRBD1 | CASSPPTGGRNTEAFF | TGTGCCAGCTCACCACCGACAGGGGGTCGGAACACTGAAGCTTTCTTT
TRBJ2-4 | TRBV7-2 | - | - | CASSLEAGINIQYF | TGTGCCAGCAGCTTAGAAGCAGGGATAAACATTCAGTACTTC
TRBJ2-7 | TRBV28 | few | - | CASSISGGLGSLGDYEQYF | TGTGCCAGCAGCATCAGTGGGGGGCTCGGGTCCTTGGGAGACTACGAGCAGTACTTC
TRBJ2-4 | TRBV2 | - | TRBD1 | CASSWDRAGPNIQYF | TGTGCCAGCAGTTGGGACAGGGCCGGACCAAACATTCAGTACTTC
TRBJ2-5 | TRBV13 | - | TRBD2 | CASSPGLADIGRETQYF | TGTGCCAGCAGCCCGGGACTAGCGGATATCGGCCGAGAGACCCAGTACTTC
TRBJ1-5 | TRBV15 | - | - | CATSRDLGNQPQHF | TGTGCCACCAGCAGAGATCTCGGCAATCAGCCCCAGCATTTT
TRBJ2-1 | TRBV9 | - | - | CASSETGSSYNEQFF | TGTGCCAGCAGCGAGACAGGTAGCTCCTACAATGAGCAGTTCTTC
TRBJ1-1 | TRBV7-6 | - | TRBD1 | CASSWGTGGTEAFF | TGTGCCAGCAGTTGGGGAACAGGGGGCACTGAAGCTTTCTTT
TRBJ1-4 | TRBV5-1 | - | - | CASSKDLEKLFF | TGCGCCAGCAGCAAGGACCTCGAGAAACTGTTTTTT
TRBJ2-2 | TRBV11-3 | - | TRBD1 | CASGIGQANTGELFF | TGTGCCAGTGGGATTGGACAGGCAAACACCGGGGAGCTGTTTTTT
TRBJ2-7 | TRBV27 | - | - | CASRPQSLSYEQYF | TGTGCCAGCAGACCTCAATCCCTCTCCTACGAGCAGTACTTC
TRBJ2-7 | TRBV6-5 | once | - | CASSYSGRLDEQYF | TGTGCCAGCAGTTACTCAGGCCGACTTGACGAGCAGTACTTC
TRBJ1-5 | TRBV6-1 | - | - | CASSESHKWNQPQHF | TGTGCCAGCAGTGAAAGTCATAAATGGAATCAGCCCCAGCATTTT
TRBJ2-2 | TRBV18 | - | - | CASSQGQNTGELFF | TGTGCCAGCTCACAAGGACAGAACACCGGGGAGCTGTTTTTT
TRBJ2-3 | TRBV14 | - | TRBD2 | CASSLSGRITDTQYF | TGTGCCAGCAGCCTAAGCGGGAGAATTACAGATACGCAGTATTTT
TRBJ2-5 | TRBV19 | - | TRBD1 | CASSIGGRGQETQYF | TGTGCCAGTAGTATAGGAGGCAGGGGGCAAGAGACCCAGTACTTC
TRBJ2-5 | TRBV20-1 | - | - | CSARAPQTQYF | TGCAGTGCTAGAGCTCCTCAGACCCAGTACTTC